One and the same sample provided the 13 T cell receptor beta chains below, sequenced in a study of technical replicates of blood from a handful of donors. TCRdb's table, derived via immunoSEQ multiplex PCR, lists solely in-frame clones and lacks some. The sample includes around 100,000 clones, approximately 95% seen only once; the top ten take less than 0.4%. Sequencing was performed on T cells isolated from PBMCs. These receptors all stem from a human donor in good health.

The rearrangement uses TRBV25-1 and TRBJ1-1, with D hard to call. This CDR3 region has 14 residues. Between the trimmed V and J ends, which lost 4 bases and 1 base, there was a span of 10 bases. Germline V gives CDR1 MGHDK, CDR2 SYGVNS. The CDR3 reads CASSAYSRNTEAFF. The CDR3 DNA reads as TGTGCCAGCAGTGCCTATTCACGGAACACTGAAGCTTTCTTT.

V usage is TRBV2 and J usage is TRBJ2-1; 9 bases match TRBD1. The germline gives CDR1 SNHLY, CDR2 FYNNEI. This CDR3 has 16 amino acids. With 6 bases clipped from V and 5 bases from J, the junction kept 11 bases outside the gene matches. The CDR3 DNA is TGTGCCAGCAGGGAATTTGACAGGGGGGAAGACAATGAGCAGTTCTTC. This sequence encodes CASREFDRGEDNEQFF.

On this clone: The sample contains more than one DNA sequence encoding this CDR3. This chain joins TRBV6-5 and TRBJ1-1; the D gene is possibly TRBD1 (6 bases). Trimming removed 6 bases from V and 8 bases from J, with 10 bases in between. Per germline, CDR1 MNHEY and CDR2 SVGAGI. The CDR3 sequence is 11 residues long. This chain's CDR3 is CASRQGPEAFF. For the CDR3, the DNA is TGTGCCAGCAGACAGGGACCCGAAGCTTTCTTT.

This chain links TRBV15 with TRBJ2-1, with 11 bases that match TRBD2. The V and J ends lost 3 bases and 5 bases, in that order; junction bases with no gene match: 21. Per germline, CDR1 LNHNV and CDR2 YYDKDF (reference sequence). The CDR3 is made up of 21 amino acids. The CDR3 DNA reads TGTGCCACCAGCAGCTTGGGGAGGGGGTCTACTAGCGGGAGAATCAACAATGAGCAGTTCTTC. Translated, it gives CATSSLGRGSTSGRINNEQFF.

V gene TRBV6-5 combines with J gene TRBJ1-4; tentative D call: TRBD1 (6 bases). CDR1 MNHEY and CDR2 SVGAGI come from the germline V gene. The CDR3 is made up of 15 amino acids. Trimming cost V 0 bases and J 5 bases, with 10 bases left between them. The CDR3 bases are TGTGCCAGCAGTTACTCGATGACAGGAAATGAAAAACTGTTTTTT. Residues: CASSYSMTGNEKLFF.

This chain connects TRBV5-4 to TRBJ2-5; TRBD1 is a possible D gene (5 bases). The CDR3 sequence is 14 residues long. Germline CDR1 SGHNT, CDR2 YYREEE (reference sequence). Trimming cost V 3 bases and J 1 base, with 10 bases left between them. CDR3 protein: CASSSQGSQETQYF. The DNA for the CDR3 is TGTGCCAGCAGCTCTCAGGGAAGCCAAGAGACCCAGTACTTC.

This chain connects TRBV7-3 to TRBJ2-1; 7 bases map to TRBD2. Germline values: CDR1 SGHTA, CDR2 FQGTGA. This CDR3 has 18 residues. Unmatched junction bases numbered 10, after V lost 0 bases and J lost 2 bases. CDR3: CASSLTAPAAGPYNEQFF. The CDR3 DNA sequence: TGTGCCAGCAGCTTAACTGCCCCTGCAGCGGGACCCTACAATGAGCAGTTCTTC.

V usage is TRBV6-1 and J usage is TRBJ2-7; D is perhaps TRBD2 (5 bases). Germline lookup yields CDR1 MNHNS and CDR2 SASEGT. CDR3 size: 14 residues. V lost 1 base, J lost 3 bases, and 10 bases lay in between. CDR3 amino acids: CASSEEGGYYEQYF. The CDR3 DNA sequence: TGTGCCAGCAGTGAAGAAGGCGGGTACTACGAGCAGTACTTC.

The chain couples TRBV7-8 to TRBJ1-3; 9 nucleotides agree with TRBD1. The V gene end was trimmed by 5 bases and the J gene end by 14 bases; junction bases not matched to a gene: 13. The germline V gene encodes CDR1 SGHVS and CDR2 FQNEAQ. This CDR3 spans 14 amino acids. DNA for the CDR3: TGTGCCAGCAGCCCCCGAGTGGGGACAGGGCCATTATATTTT. This sequence encodes CASSPRVGTGPLYF.

The chain employs TRBV28 and TRBJ2-3; the match to TRBD2 covers 10 bases. The CDR3 extends over 18 amino acids. The V segment lost 4 bases and the J segment 3 bases; nucleotides outside the gene matches: 13. The germline V gene encodes CDR1 MDHEN and CDR2 SYDVKM. CDR3 sequence (DNA): TGTGCCAGCAGTTCACTAGCGGGAAGCTACCCGGGGACAGATACGCAGTATTTT. This codes for CASSSLAGSYPGTDTQYF.

This chain uses TRBV7-3 with TRBJ2-3; tentatively, D is TRBD1 (6 bases). The V and J ends lost 5 bases and 2 bases respectively, with 11 bases between them. The CDR3 has 14 amino acids. Germline assignment: CDR1 SGHTA and CDR2 FQGTGA. The CDR3: CASSAQGATDTQYF. CDR3 coding DNA: TGTGCCAGCAGCGCACAGGGTGCCACAGATACGCAGTATTTT.

The chain uses TRBV11-2 and TRBJ2-7, with D uncertain. Trimming removed 0 bases from V and 3 bases from J, with 6 bases in between. In germline, CDR1 is SGHAT, CDR2 FQNNGV. This CDR3 contains 13 residues. The CDR3 here is CASSLETVYEQYF. For the CDR3, the DNA is TGTGCCAGCAGCTTAGAAACAGTCTACGAGCAGTACTTC.

V usage is TRBV5-1 and J usage is TRBJ2-5; D uncertain. Germline CDR1 is SGHRS and CDR2 is YFSETQ. Deletions cut 0 bases from V and 5 bases from J, with 17 bases between. The CDR3 runs 16 residues. In DNA, the CDR3 is TGCGCCAGCAGCTTGGTGGCGGATCCCGAGTCGGAGACCCAGTACTTC. Its translation: CASSLVADPESETQYF.